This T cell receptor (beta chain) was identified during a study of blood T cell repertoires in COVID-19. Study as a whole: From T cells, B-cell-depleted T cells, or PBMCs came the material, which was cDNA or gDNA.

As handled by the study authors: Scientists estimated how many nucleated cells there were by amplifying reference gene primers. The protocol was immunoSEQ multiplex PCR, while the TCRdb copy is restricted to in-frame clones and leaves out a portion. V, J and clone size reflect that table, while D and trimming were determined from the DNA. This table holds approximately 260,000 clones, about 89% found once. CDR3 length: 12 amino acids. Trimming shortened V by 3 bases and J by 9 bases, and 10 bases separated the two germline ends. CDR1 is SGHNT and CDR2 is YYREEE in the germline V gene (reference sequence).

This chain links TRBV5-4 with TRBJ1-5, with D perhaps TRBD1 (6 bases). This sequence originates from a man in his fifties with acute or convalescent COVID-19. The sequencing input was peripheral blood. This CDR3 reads CASSWDTGPQHF. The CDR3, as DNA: TGTGCCAGCAGCTGGGACACGGGGCCCCAGCATTTT.